Listed below are T cell receptor beta chains from one sample, sequenced in a study of blood T cell repertoires in COVID-19. TCRdb's table, derived via immunoSEQ multiplex PCR, lists solely in-frame clones and lacks some. Of some 180,000 clones listed, under 95% are singletons. What was sequenced was peripheral blood. All receptors come from a man aged 18 to 30 with COVID-19, enrolled during active disease. Both conserved end residues are part of each CDR3. A D gene is named only where the DNA matches it firmly. Clone size is shown for a subset of rows, as once, few, many or a class of expanded clone.

DNA,CDR3,J,size,V,D
TGTGCCAGCAGTCCTACCTTGGGGGGGAGGAATAATGAAAAACTGCTTTTT,CASSPTLGGRNNEKLLF,TRBJ1-4,once,TRBV28,NA
TGTGCCAGCAGCTTAGGTGCAGGGAATGGCTACACCTTC,CASSLGAGNGYTF,TRBJ1-2,NA,TRBV7-2,NA
TGTGCCAGTAGTATGACTAGCGGGCCCTACAATGAGCAGTTCTTC,CASSMTSGPYNEQFF,TRBJ2-1,NA,TRBV19,TRBD2
TGTGCCAGCAGCTCTGGGGGGGATCAGCCCCAGCATTTT,CASSSGGDQPQHF,TRBJ1-5,NA,TRBV7-2,NA
TGTGCCAGCAGCCGACGACTAGCGGGGGGCTCCTACGAGCAGTACTTC,CASSRRLAGGSYEQYF,TRBJ2-7,NA,TRBV3-1/TRBV3-2,TRBD2
TGTGCCAGCAGCCCCCGAGGGCTAGCGGGGGGCTACAATGAGCAGTTCTTC,CASSPRGLAGGYNEQFF,TRBJ2-1,NA,TRBV11-3,TRBD2
TGTGCCAGCAGTTACTCTCCCGGGACAGTACTCACCGGGGAGCTGTTTTTT,CASSYSPGTVLTGELFF,TRBJ2-2,NA,TRBV6-2/TRBV6-3,TRBD1
TGCGCCAGCAGCCAAGATAGTTATCACAGGAACACTGAAGCTTTCTTT,CASSQDSYHRNTEAFF,TRBJ1-1,once,TRBV4-1,NA
TGTGCCTGGAGTTCCACGGACAGATTAGCCTACGAGCAGTACTTC,CAWSSTDRLAYEQYF,TRBJ2-7,NA,TRBV30,NA
TGTGCCAGTAGTAGAGGGTCCCCTGGGGCCAACGTCCTGACTTTC,CASSRGSPGANVLTF,TRBJ2-6,NA,TRBV19,NA
TGTGCCAGCACCTCAGGGTTCTACAATGAGCAGTTCTTC,CASTSGFYNEQFF,TRBJ2-1,NA,TRBV27,NA
TGTGCCAGCACAGGACTAGCGGCTGATATATACCCGGGGGAGCTGTTTTTT,CASTGLAADIYPGELFF,TRBJ2-2,once,TRBV7-2,TRBD2
TGTGCCAGCAGCTTAGTTGTATCCCTCACAGGCACCGGGGAGCTGTTTTTT,CASSLVVSLTGTGELFF,TRBJ2-2,NA,TRBV7-8,NA
TGCGCCAGCAGCCGTGAGGAGCGGGGCCCCTACGAGCAGTACTTC,CASSREERGPYEQYF,TRBJ2-7,NA,TRBV4-3,TRBD2
TGTGCCAGCAGCCGGACTAGCGTGAATTACGAGCAGTACTTC,CASSRTSVNYEQYF,TRBJ2-7,NA,TRBV6-6,TRBD2
TGTGCCAGCAGCTTAGTAGGGGGTCAGAGATCCAGCAATCAGCCCCAGCATTTT,CASSLVGGQRSSNQPQHF,TRBJ1-5,NA,TRBV7-2,NA
TGCAGCGTGACAGGGGCGAGGTTCAACTATGGCTACACCTTC,CSVTGARFNYGYTF,TRBJ1-2,NA,TRBV29-1,TRBD1
TGTGCCAGCAGTGCTACAGGGAAGGCTGAAGCTTTCTTT,CASSATGKAEAFF,TRBJ1-1,NA,TRBV27,NA
TGTGCCAGCTCACCGTCCGGGACAGGGGGCGGCTACGAGCAGTACTTC,CASSPSGTGGGYEQYF,TRBJ2-7,NA,TRBV18,TRBD1
TGTGCCAGCAGCTTGTCACAGCCCCCATGGACCCAGTACTTC,CASSLSQPPWTQYF,TRBJ2-5,NA,TRBV11-2,NA
TGTGCCACCAGTGACCCAGGGGGGTCGGGCGAGCAGTACTTC,CATSDPGGSGEQYF,TRBJ2-7,NA,TRBV24-1,NA
TGTGCCAGCAGCTTACCGGGACTAACGGGCTACACCTTC,CASSLPGLTGYTF,TRBJ1-2,NA,TRBV7-9,NA
TGTGCCAGCAGCTTGGCGAGGGCTAGCGCCTGGAATGAGCAGTTCTTC,CASSLARASAWNEQFF,TRBJ2-1,NA,TRBV5-6,NA
TGTGCCAGCAGCTTGGGCGGGAGGATCACCGGGGAGCTGTTTTTT,CASSLGGRITGELFF,TRBJ2-2,NA,TRBV13,TRBD2
TGCGCCAGCAGCCAACAAATCACAGATACGCAGTATTTT,CASSQQITDTQYF,TRBJ2-3,NA,TRBV5-1,NA
TGTGCCAGTCATGGGGGAGGGGGCACAGATACGCAGTATTTT,CASHGGGGTDTQYF,TRBJ2-3,NA,TRBV19,TRBD2
TGTGCCAGCAGTGAACACAGGGGATATGGCTACACCTTC,CASSEHRGYGYTF,TRBJ1-2,NA,TRBV6-1,TRBD1
TGCAGCGTTGAAGACTACAGACACACAGATACGCAGTATTTT,CSVEDYRHTDTQYF,TRBJ2-3,NA,TRBV29-1,NA
TGTGCCAGCAGTTACTCCCCAGGGGGAAACACCATATATTTT,CASSYSPGGNTIYF,TRBJ1-3,NA,TRBV6-6,NA
TGTGCCAGCAGCTTGTCCTCAGGACAGGGTAACACTGAAGCTTTCTTT,CASSLSSGQGNTEAFF,TRBJ1-1,NA,TRBV7-9,TRBD1
TGTGCCAGCGGAGGGACTAGCGTTGGCGGGGAGCTGTTTTTT,CASGGTSVGGELFF,TRBJ2-2,NA,TRBV9,TRBD2
TGTGCCAGCAGTTACCCAGGGGGTGGAGATCAGCCCCAGCATTTT,CASSYPGGGDQPQHF,TRBJ1-5,NA,TRBV6-6,TRBD1
TGTGCCAGCAGTGCGCTAACGGACACCGGGGAGCTGTTTTTT,CASSALTDTGELFF,TRBJ2-2,few,TRBV2,NA